The sequence of this T cell receptor (beta chain) was determined in a study of blood T cell repertoires in COVID-19. Study-wide background: Sites across the United States, Italy and Spain contributed samples from acute and convalescent COVID-19. Sources were T cells, B-cell-depleted T cells, or PBMCs; the material itself was cDNA or gDNA.

Authors' data handling: Amplifying reference gene primers gave estimates of nucleated cell counts. The assay was immunoSEQ multiplex PCR, and TCRdb's table has in-frame clones only and misses some. Clone size and the V and J calls come from that table; the DNA yielded D and trimming. Of about 300,000 clones in the sample, about 89% were seen once. J was trimmed by 8 bases and V by 0 bases; bases with no gene match: 25. The germline CDR1 and CDR2 sequences are SGHVS and FQNEAQ. CDR3 length: 21 amino acids. Participant age was about 18 to 89 years, and participants resided in about two dozen US areas. The source of this sequence is a woman under 30 who had recovered from COVID-19. The sequencing sample was made of PBMCs or T cells enriched from blood (not recorded which). The chain employs TRBV7-8 and TRBJ1-2, with TRBD1 matching over 9 bases. CDR3 region: CASSLARSFRDRVVVGFGYTF. The CDR3 nucleotides read TGTGCCAGCAGCTTAGCGAGAAGCTTCCGGGACAGGGTGGTAGTGGGTTTCGGCTACACCTTC.